The rows below give T cell receptor beta chains drawn from one sample of a study of blood T cell repertoires in COVID-19. Sequenced by immunoSEQ multiplex PCR; TCRdb stores in-frame clones only, minus some. Here the sample spans about 470,000 clones, roughly 87% being singletons. The sequencing input was PBMCs or T cells enriched from blood (not recorded which). The receptors stem from a woman aged 18 to 35 who had recovered from COVID-19. The CDR3 runs from the conserved cysteine through the conserved F or W. Fields, in order: J gene, clone size, V gene, D gene, CDR3 DNA, CDR3 protein. The D gene is left open where the match is weak. Some rows mark clone size as missing; the rest say once, few, many or name a class of expanded clone.

j_call: TRBJ2-5; clone_size: NA; v_call: TRBV5-5; d_call: TRBD1; cdr3_nt: TGTGCCAGCATCCTCTCCGGGACAGGGTACCAAGAGACCCAGTACTTC; cdr3_aa: CASILSGTGYQETQYF
j_call: TRBJ1-2; clone_size: NA; v_call: TRBV6-5; d_call: NA; cdr3_nt: TGTGCCAGCAGTAAAAGACAGATCTATGGCTACACCTTC; cdr3_aa: CASSKRQIYGYTF
j_call: TRBJ2-3; clone_size: NA; v_call: TRBV7-2; d_call: NA; cdr3_nt: TGTGCCAGCAGCTTCGACTTAAGCACAGATACGCAGTATTTT; cdr3_aa: CASSFDLSTDTQYF
j_call: TRBJ1-1; clone_size: NA; v_call: TRBV6-5; d_call: NA; cdr3_nt: TGTGCCAGCAGTTACCTGCAGGGCACTGAAGCTTTCTTT; cdr3_aa: CASSYLQGTEAFF
j_call: TRBJ1-5; clone_size: NA; v_call: TRBV2; d_call: TRBD1; cdr3_nt: TGTGCCAGCAAACAGGGGAGCAATCAGCCCCAGCATTTT; cdr3_aa: CASKQGSNQPQHF
j_call: TRBJ1-6; clone_size: once; v_call: TRBV25-1; d_call: NA; cdr3_nt: TGTGCCAGCAGAGAACAGGGAATTCGCCCACCCCTCCACTTT; cdr3_aa: CASREQGIRPPLHF
j_call: TRBJ2-5; clone_size: NA; v_call: TRBV27; d_call: TRBD2; cdr3_nt: TGTGCCAGCAGTTTACGATCCGGGCGGGGGGTTCAAGAGACCCAGTACTTC; cdr3_aa: CASSLRSGRGVQETQYF
j_call: TRBJ2-7; clone_size: NA; v_call: TRBV12-3/TRBV12-4; d_call: NA; cdr3_nt: TGTGCCAGCAGTTTGGCCCATCCCGACGAGCAGTACTTC; cdr3_aa: CASSLAHPDEQYF
j_call: TRBJ1-6; clone_size: few; v_call: TRBV3-1/TRBV3-2; d_call: TRBD1; cdr3_nt: TGTGCCAGCAGCCGGGACAGGGATTCACCCCTCCACTTT; cdr3_aa: CASSRDRDSPLHF
j_call: TRBJ2-2; clone_size: NA; v_call: TRBV3-1/TRBV3-2; d_call: NA; cdr3_nt: TGTGCCAGCAGCTCGGACAGTAACACCGGGGAGCTGTTTTTT; cdr3_aa: CASSSDSNTGELFF
j_call: TRBJ1-3; clone_size: NA; v_call: TRBV19; d_call: NA; cdr3_nt: TGTGCCAGTATAAGACAAGCCTCTGGAAACACCATATATTTT; cdr3_aa: CASIRQASGNTIYF
j_call: TRBJ1-2; clone_size: NA; v_call: TRBV7-6; d_call: NA; cdr3_nt: TGTGCCAGCAGCTTAGGAACGGTTGACTATGGCTACACCTTC; cdr3_aa: CASSLGTVDYGYTF
j_call: TRBJ2-1; clone_size: once; v_call: TRBV6-5; d_call: NA; cdr3_nt: TGTGCCAGCAGGGACAGTTACTACAATGAGCAGTTCTTC; cdr3_aa: CASRDSYYNEQFF
j_call: TRBJ2-7; clone_size: NA; v_call: TRBV11-2; d_call: NA; cdr3_nt: TGTGCCAGCAGCTCTCTCCTAGGACTCTACGAGCAGTACTTC; cdr3_aa: CASSSLLGLYEQYF
j_call: TRBJ2-2; clone_size: NA; v_call: TRBV19; d_call: TRBD1; cdr3_nt: TGTGCCAGTAGGCGAGACAGGGTAGCGACCGGGGAGCTGTTTTTT; cdr3_aa: CASRRDRVATGELFF
j_call: TRBJ1-2; clone_size: NA; v_call: TRBV4-1; d_call: TRBD1; cdr3_nt: TGCGCCAGCAGCCGTCAGGAAGAGGGGGCGTATGGCTACACCTTC; cdr3_aa: CASSRQEEGAYGYTF
j_call: TRBJ2-2; clone_size: NA; v_call: TRBV5-4; d_call: NA; cdr3_nt: TGTGCCAGCAGCTACGGGGGGCGAGCCGGGGAGCTGTTTTTT; cdr3_aa: CASSYGGRAGELFF
j_call: TRBJ1-2; clone_size: NA; v_call: TRBV7-2; d_call: NA; cdr3_nt: TGTGCCAGCAGCTTAAGGAGAAGTAGGGGCGCAGTCTATGGCTACACCTTC; cdr3_aa: CASSLRRSRGAVYGYTF
j_call: TRBJ1-2; clone_size: NA; v_call: TRBV30; d_call: TRBD1; cdr3_nt: TGTGCCTGGAGTGTACCCTTCAGGGGGGACTCCTATGGCTACACCTTC; cdr3_aa: CAWSVPFRGDSYGYTF
j_call: TRBJ1-1; clone_size: NA; v_call: TRBV29-1; d_call: NA; cdr3_nt: TGCAGCGTTGAAGTAAGAGGCGGCACTGAAGCTTTCTTT; cdr3_aa: CSVEVRGGTEAFF
j_call: TRBJ1-3; clone_size: NA; v_call: TRBV4-1; d_call: NA; cdr3_nt: TGCGCCAGCAGCCAAGAGGACCTGCGGGAAAACACCATATATTTT; cdr3_aa: CASSQEDLRENTIYF
j_call: TRBJ2-3; clone_size: NA; v_call: TRBV19; d_call: NA; cdr3_nt: TGTGCCAGTAGTATTGGTGTAACTAGCACAGATACGCAGTATTTT; cdr3_aa: CASSIGVTSTDTQYF
j_call: TRBJ2-3; clone_size: NA; v_call: TRBV30; d_call: TRBD2; cdr3_nt: TGTGCCTGGACCCCGGTCCTAGCGGGGTTCACAGATACGCAGTATTTT; cdr3_aa: CAWTPVLAGFTDTQYF
j_call: TRBJ1-3; clone_size: NA; v_call: TRBV28; d_call: TRBD1; cdr3_nt: TGTGCCAGCAGTTACCCGGGACAGCGATTCGGAAACACCATATATTTT; cdr3_aa: CASSYPGQRFGNTIYF
j_call: TRBJ2-7; clone_size: NA; v_call: TRBV12-3/TRBV12-4; d_call: NA; cdr3_nt: TGTGCCAGCAGTTTAACGGTGGACGAGCAGTACTTC; cdr3_aa: CASSLTVDEQYF
j_call: TRBJ1-1; clone_size: NA; v_call: TRBV4-2; d_call: NA; cdr3_nt: TGTGCCAGCAGCCAAGAGTCCCGCGGAGAAGCTTTCTTT; cdr3_aa: CASSQESRGEAFF
j_call: TRBJ2-4; clone_size: once; v_call: TRBV7-9; d_call: TRBD1; cdr3_nt: TGTGCCAGCAGCTTAGAGGGGACAGGCCTAGCCAAAAACATTCAGTACTTC; cdr3_aa: CASSLEGTGLAKNIQYF
j_call: TRBJ1-2; clone_size: NA; v_call: TRBV18; d_call: TRBD1; cdr3_nt: TGTGCCAGCTCCCAGGCGGGACAGGCGGAGAACGGCTACACCTTC; cdr3_aa: CASSQAGQAENGYTF
j_call: TRBJ2-2; clone_size: NA; v_call: TRBV5-4; d_call: NA; cdr3_nt: TGTGCCAGCAGCTTGGGACAGTCAAGGGCCGGGGAGCTGTTTTTT; cdr3_aa: CASSLGQSRAGELFF
j_call: TRBJ2-5; clone_size: NA; v_call: TRBV19; d_call: NA; cdr3_nt: TGTGCCAGTGGGGCGGAGACCCAGTACTTC; cdr3_aa: CASGAETQYF
j_call: TRBJ1-1; clone_size: NA; v_call: TRBV19; d_call: NA; cdr3_nt: TGTGCCAGTAGTATAAGCCTGAACACTGAAGCTTTCTTT; cdr3_aa: CASSISLNTEAFF
j_call: TRBJ2-7; clone_size: NA; v_call: TRBV4-1; d_call: TRBD2; cdr3_nt: TGCGCCAGCAGTGCCAGATGGGGAGGGGCCTACGAGCAGTACTTC; cdr3_aa: CASSARWGGAYEQYF
j_call: TRBJ1-5; clone_size: NA; v_call: TRBV5-1; d_call: NA; cdr3_nt: TGCGCCAGCAGAGCGGGGACGGGAGGAGATCAGCCCCAGCATTTT; cdr3_aa: CASRAGTGGDQPQHF
j_call: TRBJ1-3; clone_size: NA; v_call: TRBV5-1; d_call: TRBD1; cdr3_nt: TGCGCCAGCAGCCCTCAGGGGGAAAACACCATATATTTT; cdr3_aa: CASSPQGENTIYF
j_call: TRBJ2-5; clone_size: NA; v_call: TRBV5-1; d_call: NA; cdr3_nt: TGCGCCAGCAGCTTGGCAGACAGCCAAGAGACCCAGTACTTC; cdr3_aa: CASSLADSQETQYF
j_call: TRBJ2-3; clone_size: NA; v_call: TRBV5-1; d_call: NA; cdr3_nt: TGCGCCAGCAGCTCGTCGACATCTTCAGTCGATACGCAGTATTTT; cdr3_aa: CASSSSTSSVDTQYF
j_call: TRBJ1-1; clone_size: NA; v_call: TRBV2; d_call: NA; cdr3_nt: TGTGCCAGCAGTCGACAGACTCTGAACACTGAAGCTTTCTTT; cdr3_aa: CASSRQTLNTEAFF
j_call: TRBJ2-1; clone_size: NA; v_call: TRBV6-6; d_call: TRBD2; cdr3_nt: TGTGCCAGCAGCCCTCTTAGCGGGGACGGCGGTGAGCAGTTCTTC; cdr3_aa: CASSPLSGDGGEQFF
j_call: TRBJ1-1; clone_size: NA; v_call: TRBV7-9; d_call: NA; cdr3_nt: TGTGCCAGCAGCTTAGAAGCATCGAACACTGAAGCTTTCTTT; cdr3_aa: CASSLEASNTEAFF
j_call: TRBJ1-1; clone_size: NA; v_call: TRBV4-2; d_call: TRBD1; cdr3_nt: TGTGCCAGCAGCCAAGAGGCTTCCGGGACAGGTGGAAATGAAGCTTTCTTT; cdr3_aa: CASSQEASGTGGNEAFF
j_call: TRBJ2-3; clone_size: NA; v_call: TRBV19; d_call: TRBD1; cdr3_nt: TGTGCCAGTAGTATAGATGAGGGGGCAGGAGATACGCAGTATTTT; cdr3_aa: CASSIDEGAGDTQYF
j_call: TRBJ1-2; clone_size: NA; v_call: TRBV5-1; d_call: NA; cdr3_nt: TGCGCCAGCAGCTCTATTACACCTGGACAGACGAACTATGGCTACACCTTC; cdr3_aa: CASSSITPGQTNYGYTF
j_call: TRBJ2-2; clone_size: once; v_call: TRBV15; d_call: TRBD1; cdr3_nt: TGTGCCACCAGCAGAGGGGACAGGGGAATGGGTGGGGAGCTGTTTTTT; cdr3_aa: CATSRGDRGMGGELFF
j_call: TRBJ2-2; clone_size: few; v_call: TRBV19; d_call: TRBD2; cdr3_nt: TGTGCCAGTTTACTAGCGGGGGGGCCCGGGGAGCTGTTTTTT; cdr3_aa: CASLLAGGPGELFF
j_call: TRBJ2-3; clone_size: NA; v_call: TRBV11-2; d_call: TRBD2; cdr3_nt: TGTGCCAGCAGCTTAGGTCGGGGGGGAGATACGCAGTATTTT; cdr3_aa: CASSLGRGGDTQYF
j_call: TRBJ1-2; clone_size: NA; v_call: TRBV5-8; d_call: TRBD1; cdr3_nt: TGTGCCAGCAGCTTGATGAGGGGGCCGGACTATGGCTACACCTTC; cdr3_aa: CASSLMRGPDYGYTF
j_call: TRBJ1-6; clone_size: NA; v_call: TRBV30; d_call: TRBD1; cdr3_nt: TGTGCCTGGAGTGAGGGGGCCAATTCACCCCTCCACTTT; cdr3_aa: CAWSEGANSPLHF
j_call: TRBJ2-4; clone_size: NA; v_call: TRBV5-1; d_call: TRBD2; cdr3_nt: TGCGCCAGCTCAGTCGGACTAGCGGGGGACCTAGCCAAAAACATTCAGTACTTC; cdr3_aa: CASSVGLAGDLAKNIQYF
j_call: TRBJ2-3; clone_size: NA; v_call: TRBV6-1; d_call: TRBD1; cdr3_nt: TGTGCCAGCAGTGAAAGAGGGACAGGGGGAGATACGCAGTATTTT; cdr3_aa: CASSERGTGGDTQYF
j_call: TRBJ1-1; clone_size: NA; v_call: TRBV19; d_call: NA; cdr3_nt: TGTGCCAGTAGTTACGCAGGGGACACTGAAGCTTTCTTT; cdr3_aa: CASSYAGDTEAFF
j_call: TRBJ2-5; clone_size: NA; v_call: TRBV7-9; d_call: NA; cdr3_nt: TGTGCCAGCAGCTTGTCCCTCACGGGGACCCAGTACTTC; cdr3_aa: CASSLSLTGTQYF
j_call: TRBJ2-5; clone_size: NA; v_call: TRBV4-1; d_call: NA; cdr3_nt: TGCGCCAGCAGCCAAGTGAGGTCCCAAGAGACCCAGTACTTC; cdr3_aa: CASSQVRSQETQYF
j_call: TRBJ1-2; clone_size: NA; v_call: TRBV3-1/TRBV3-2; d_call: NA; cdr3_nt: TGTGCCAGCAGTCAACAGGTTTGGGGCTACACCTTC; cdr3_aa: CASSQQVWGYTF
j_call: TRBJ1-2; clone_size: NA; v_call: TRBV14; d_call: TRBD1; cdr3_nt: TGTGCCAGCAGGAGACAGGGTGCTGGCTATGGCTACACCTTC; cdr3_aa: CASRRQGAGYGYTF